A single sample gave rise to the 9 T cell receptor beta chains below, sequenced in a study of molecular identifiers for immune sequencing clone quantification. MiXCR, applied by TCRdb to the PCR reads, yields one record per CDR3 protein. The repertoire holds tens of thousands of distinct CDR3 sequences, with roughly a third as singletons. Material: naive CD8+ T cells from blood, with Jurkat cell RNA spiked in. Subset: FACS-sorted CD8+CD4-CCR7+CD45RA+ naive T cells. Every receptor here comes from a human donor in good health. Some libraries in this study had Jurkat cell RNA spiked in.

The chain couples TRBV20-1 to TRBJ2-1; 8 nucleotides match TRBD1. V shed 5 bases, J shed 3 bases, and the junction held 6 bases outside the gene matches. There are 14 residues in the CDR3. Germline-derived CDR1 and CDR2 are DFQATT and SNEGSKA (reference sequence). The CDR3: CSAEGQAGYNEQFF. As DNA, the CDR3 is TGCAGTGCTGAGGGACAGGCCGGCTACAATGAGCAGTTCTTC.

This clonotype was observed a few times. The genes are TRBV11-2 and TRBJ2-2; no clear D. The CDR3 is 15 residues long. The V gene's germline CDR1 is SGHAT and CDR2 FQNNGV. V was trimmed by 2 bases and J by 0 bases, leaving 7 bases between them. DNA of the CDR3: TGTGCCAGCAGCTTACCGGATACGAACACCGGGGAGCTGTTTTTT. It encodes CASSLPDTNTGELFF.

As to this clonotype: This may be a read error: a much more frequent sequence differs by one nucleotide. The chain couples TRBV10-3 to TRBJ2-7; no reliable D call. Trimming left V 8 bases short and J 3 bases short, with 14 bases between. This CDR3 has 13 residues. The germline V gene has CDR1 ENHRY and CDR2 SYGVKD. The DNA for the CDR3 is TGTGCCATCGGGCCGGACGGCGACTACGAGCAGTACTTC. Residues: CAIGPDGDYEQYF.

A word on this clonotype: A much larger clone lies one base from this, so it may be a read error. The chain is built from TRBV9 and TRBJ2-1, with 12 bases lining up with TRBD2. V was pared by 4 bases and J by 8 bases, with 16 bases of the junction left unmatched. Per germline, CDR1 SGDLS and CDR2 YYNGEE. CDR3 length: 18 residues. DNA of the CDR3: TGTGCCAGCAGCTCCCACCTACCCTCTAGCGGGAGGGCCGATGAGCAGTTCTTC. It specifies CASSSHLPSSGRADEQFF.

A remark on this clonotype: This may come from a read error, since a much larger clone is one base off. The chain joins TRBV7-2 to TRBJ2-2; 7 bases agree with TRBD1. Germline CDR1 and CDR2: SGHTA and FQGNSA. This CDR3 contains 16 residues. The CDR3 protein is CASSGPRDRATGELYF. CDR3 nucleotide sequence: TGTGCCAGCAGCGGCCCCCGGGACAGAGCCACCGGGGAGCTGTATTTT.

There are many counts of this clonotype. The J gene is TRBJ2-1, the V gene TRBV15; tentative D call: TRBD2 (6 bases). The CDR3 is made up of 13 amino acids. Trimming left V 5 bases short and J 6 bases short, with 11 bases between. Germline lookup yields CDR1 LNHNV and CDR2 YYDKDF (reference sequence). The CDR3 sequence: CATSRDWGNEQFF. The CDR3 region has the DNA TGTGCCACCAGCCGGGACTGGGGCAATGAGCAGTTCTTC.

This clonotype was detected many times. The chain recombines TRBV4-3 with TRBJ2-7; TRBD1 agrees at 7 bases. The CDR3 contains 16 residues. The junction had 5 bases not matched to a gene; V was cut back by 0 bases and J by 0 bases. The germline gives CDR1 LGHNA, CDR2 YSLEER. The CDR3 loop reads CASSQDGRDSSYEQYF. The CDR3 DNA follows: TGCGCCAGCAGCCAAGACGGCCGGGACAGCTCCTACGAGCAGTACTTC.

This clonotype has a handful of counts. This sequence joins TRBV28 and TRBJ1-1, with TRBD1 as a possible D gene (5 bases). Germline CDR1 is MDHEN and CDR2 is SYDVKM. CDR3 length equals 13 residues. Trimming stripped 3 bases from V and 3 bases from J, with 8 bases between. In DNA, the CDR3 is TGTGCCAGCAGTTTTTTAGGGGACACTGAAGCTTTCTTT. It yields the protein CASSFLGDTEAFF.

The V call is TRBV12-3 or TRBV12-4, the J call TRBJ2-3, with a weak D call TRBD1 (6 bases). The CDR3 sequence is 17 residues long. Between the trimmed V and J ends, which lost 11 bases and 1 base, there was a span of 25 bases. As DNA, the CDR3 is TGTGCCCGCATCCTGCTACAGGGTGACGGGGGCACAGATACGCAGTATTTT. Translation: CARILLQGDGGTDTQYF.